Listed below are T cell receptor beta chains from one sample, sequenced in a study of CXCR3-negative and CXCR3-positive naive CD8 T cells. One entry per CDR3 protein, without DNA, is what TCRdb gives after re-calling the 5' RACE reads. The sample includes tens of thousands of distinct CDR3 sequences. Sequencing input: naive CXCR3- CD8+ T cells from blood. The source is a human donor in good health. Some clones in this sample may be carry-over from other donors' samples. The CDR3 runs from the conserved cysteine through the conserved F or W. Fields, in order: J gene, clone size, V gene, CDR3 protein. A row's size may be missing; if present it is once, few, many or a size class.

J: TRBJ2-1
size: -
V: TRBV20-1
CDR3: CSARDGGHEQFF

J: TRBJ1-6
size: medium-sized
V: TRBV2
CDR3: CASSTGTGSLSPLHF

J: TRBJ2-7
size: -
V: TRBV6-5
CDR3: CASSYSRLAGEQYF

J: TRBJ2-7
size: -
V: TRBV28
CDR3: CASSSDYPGTSGRAYYF

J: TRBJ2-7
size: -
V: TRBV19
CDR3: CASSMWGTTYEQYF

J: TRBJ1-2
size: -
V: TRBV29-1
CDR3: CSVREANYGYTF

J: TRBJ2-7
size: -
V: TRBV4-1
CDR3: CASSPGQGDYEQYF

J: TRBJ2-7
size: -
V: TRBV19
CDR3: CASSIDTLPRAGGFYEQYF

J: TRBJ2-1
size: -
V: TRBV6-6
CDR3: CAVSSGAYNEQFF

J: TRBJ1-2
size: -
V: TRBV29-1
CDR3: CSVEDTYSDGYTF

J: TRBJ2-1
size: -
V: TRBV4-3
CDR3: CASSQGTGTSGSNEQFF

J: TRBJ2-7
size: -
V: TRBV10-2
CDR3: CASTGLGAYEQYF

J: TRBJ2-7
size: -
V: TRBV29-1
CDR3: CSAGWDRANEQYF

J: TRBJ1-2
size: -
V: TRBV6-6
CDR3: CASSGGFGAPANYGYTF

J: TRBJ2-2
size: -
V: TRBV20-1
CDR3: CSARAGTGDTGELFF

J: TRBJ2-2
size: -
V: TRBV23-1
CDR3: CASRPGLPPTGELFF

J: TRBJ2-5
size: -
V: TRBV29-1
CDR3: CSVQNPRGETQYF

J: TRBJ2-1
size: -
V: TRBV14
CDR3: CASSLIRTAYNEQFF